These 24 T cell receptor beta chains were all obtained from the same sample, sequenced in a study of regulatory T cells in long-lasting Graves disease. Time point in this sample: newly diagnosed GD, antithyroid drugs for less than 3 months. Making the TCR library involved RNA that had been extracted from PBMCs. Arm-PCR of CDR3 regions with iRepertoire HTBI primers generated TCR beta libraries. TCRdb re-derived calls from the multiplex PCR reads in MiXCR, one entry per CDR3 protein. Here the sample spans some 560,000 distinct CDR3 sequences, 16% being singletons. The same sample was also used in a study of T cells in Graves' hyperthyroidism and ophthalmopathy.

The sample was peripheral blood mononuclear cells (PBMCs), taken at new diagnosis, from a patient treated with antithyroid drugs. The receptors were sampled from a woman aged 35 to 60 with Graves disease.

This clonotype was found many times. The gene calls are TRBV11-2 and TRBJ2-5; TRBD2 aligns across 13 bases. Germline CDR1 and CDR2: SGHAT and FQNNGV. The CDR3 runs to 19 residues. J lost 4 bases, V lost 1 base, and 12 bases had no gene match. CDR3 loop: CASSLGRLAGGPERETQYF. For the CDR3, the DNA is TGTGCCAGCAGCTTAGGGCGACTAGCGGGGGGCCCGGAAAGAGAGACCCAGTACTTC.

This chain links TRBV9 with TRBJ2-7; possibly TRBD2 for D (5 bases). Trimming took 0 bases from V and 2 from J, leaving 9 bases between them. The CDR3 is made up of 14 amino acids. Per germline, CDR1 SGDLS and CDR2 YYNGEE. The CDR3 nucleotides are TGTGCCAGCAGCGTAGCCGGGGAAACCTACGAGCAGTACTTC. Encoded protein: CASSVAGETYEQYF.

This clonotype has more than one count but fewer than ten. J is TRBJ1-1 and V is TRBV5-1; D remains ambiguous. The CDR3 is 13 amino acids. Trimming pared 6 bases from V and 2 bases from J, leaving 11 bases between. Germline assignment: CDR1 SGHRS and CDR2 YFSETQ. The CDR3 protein is CASTGGVNTEAFF. The CDR3 DNA follows: TGCGCCAGCACAGGAGGAGTTAACACTGAAGCTTTCTTT.

Many counts were recorded for this clonotype. The chain uses TRBV7-3 and TRBJ2-5; D call uncertain. CDR1 and CDR2 (germline): SGHTA, FQGTGA. V shed 3 bases and J shed 5 bases, with 10 bases lying between them. The CDR3 runs to 13 residues. The CDR3 protein is CASSFAPRETQYF. CDR3 DNA: TGTGCCAGCAGCTTCGCGCCGCGGGAGACCCAGTACTTC.

Only a few counts were recorded for this clonotype. The chain combines TRBV4-1 with TRBJ1-1, with D unresolved. Trimming shortened V by 1 base and J by 1 base, and 4 bases separated the two germline ends. CDR1 and CDR2 (germline): MGHRA, YSYEKL. This CDR3 region has 13 residues. The CDR3 loop is CASSQVPNTEAFF. DNA for the CDR3: TGCGCCAGCAGCCAAGTTCCGAACACTGAAGCTTTCTTT.

There are many counts of this clonotype. V and J are TRBV7-9 and TRBJ1-1, with 9 positions matching TRBD1. After removal of 7 bases from V and 3 bases from J, the junction contained 3 bases not matched to a gene. Per germline, CDR1 SEHNR and CDR2 FQNEAQ (reference sequence). The length of the CDR3 is 13 residues. The CDR3 DNA reads TGTGCCAGCAATAGACAGGGGGACACTGAAGCTTTCTTT. It codes for CASNRQGDTEAFF.

The table lists this clonotype with a few counts. The J gene is TRBJ1-1, the V gene TRBV6-4; no firm D call. CDR3 length equals 13 residues. The V and J ends lost 5 bases and 1 base respectively, with 8 bases between them. Germline CDR1 MRHNA, CDR2 SNTAGT. The CDR3 loop reads CASSKGKNTEAFF. The CDR3 coding sequence is TGTGCCAGCAGTAAAGGGAAGAACACTGAAGCTTTCTTT.

This clonotype was observed many times. This chain links TRBV2 with TRBJ1-4; possibly TRBD1 for D (5 bases). This CDR3 is built from 14 residues. Germline V gene data show CDR1 as SNHLY and CDR2 as FYNNEI. V lost 7 bases and J lost 7, with 16 bases in between. The CDR3 here is CASNFRGLAEKLFF. The CDR3 nucleotides are TGTGCCAGCAATTTCCGGGGACTAGCTGAAAAACTGTTTTTT.

This clonotype was seen many times. The chain combines TRBV6-1 with TRBJ1-3; 7 bases agree with TRBD1. V lost 6 bases and J lost 0; bases outside the gene matches: 5. This CDR3 region has 15 residues. Germline CDR1 is MNHNS and CDR2 is SASEGT. The CDR3 DNA is TGTGCCAGCAGACGACAGGGTAGCTCTGGAAACACCATATATTTT. The encoded protein is CASRRQGSSGNTIYF.

This clonotype has just a few counts. V gene TRBV20-1 combines with J gene TRBJ2-7, with TRBD2 matching 7 bases. This CDR3 region has 14 residues. Germline loops: CDR1 DFQATT, CDR2 SNEGSKA (reference sequence). V shed 6 bases, J shed 0 bases, and the junction held 8 bases outside the gene matches. The CDR3: CSAVHGGVSYEQYF. The CDR3 region has the DNA TGCAGTGCGGTTCATGGGGGGGTCTCCTACGAGCAGTACTTC.

The chain couples TRBV29-1 to TRBJ1-1; TRBD1 might be the D (5 bases). Per germline, CDR1 SQVTM and CDR2 ANQGSEA. The CDR3 extends over 13 amino acids. V lost 6 bases to trimming and J lost 1 base, with 12 bases between them. The CDR3, as DNA: TGCAGCGTCCCGGGACGGCCGAACACTGAAGCTTTCTTT. It yields the protein CSVPGRPNTEAFF.

This clonotype was recorded many times. The chain is built from TRBV6-1 and TRBJ2-3, with 7 bases aligning to TRBD1. The DNA matches TRBJ2-7 better at its end, which makes the J call doubtful. The CDR3 length is 15 residues. Germline V gene lookup returns CDR1 MNHNS and CDR2 SASEGT. The DNA for the CDR3 is TGTGCCAGCAGTGAATCCCCGACAGGGCGCTACGAGCAGTACTTC. This gives the protein CASSESPTGRYEQYF.

This chain links TRBV4-2 with TRBJ2-1; 8 bases fit TRBD2. CDR3 length equals 17 residues. In germline, CDR1 is LGHNA, CDR2 YNFKEQ. V was clipped by 4 bases and J by 3 bases; unmatched bases: 11. The CDR3 nucleotides are TGTGCCAGCAGCCTTAATACGGCGGGGGGCGTCTACAATGAGCAGTTCTTC. Protein product: CASSLNTAGGVYNEQFF.

This clonotype was counted at least ten times. The V call is TRBV2, the J call TRBJ2-2, with D unresolved. This CDR3 region has 15 residues. The V and J ends lost 1 base and 6 bases respectively, with 12 bases between them. The germline V gene encodes CDR1 SNHLY and CDR2 FYNNEI. As DNA, the CDR3 is TGTGCCAGCAGTGAAGGCATCAGGTTTCCCGGGGAGCTGTTTTTT. Protein product: CASSEGIRFPGELFF.

This clonotype was detected many times. The gene calls are TRBV27 and TRBJ1-5, with D maybe TRBD1 (5 bases). V lost 7 bases, J lost 4 bases, and 17 bases lay in between. CDR1 is MNHEY, CDR2 SMNVEV, per germline (reference sequence). This CDR3 comprises 15 residues. The CDR3 sequence: CASNPVGEGNQPQHF. In DNA, the CDR3 is TGTGCCAGCAACCCGGTGGGGGAGGGAAATCAGCCCCAGCATTTT.

This clonotype has a count of ten or more. This sequence joins TRBV3-1 and TRBJ2-7; no clear D. The CDR3 loop spans 14 amino acids. Germline V gives CDR1 LGHDT, CDR2 YNNKEL (reference sequence). With 5 bases removed from V and 1 base from J, the gap between germline ends came to 12 bases. The CDR3 is CASSKTTVSYEQYF. Here the CDR3 DNA reads TGTGCCAGCAGCAAAACCACAGTGTCCTACGAGCAGTACTTC.

The J gene is TRBJ2-7, the V gene TRBV25-1; 7 nucleotides line up with TRBD1. Germline assignment: CDR1 MGHDK and CDR2 SYGVNS. Trimming removed 6 bases from V and 2 bases from J; junction bases left unmatched: 4. The CDR3 is 13 residues long. CDR3 sequence: CASRGQLAYEQYF. CDR3 sequence (DNA): TGTGCCAGCAGGGGACAGCTAGCCTACGAGCAGTACTTC.

This clonotype was recorded many times. The V and J genes are TRBV19 and TRBJ1-1; D unclear. This CDR3 is built from 18 residues. Trimming removed 3 bases at V and 0 bases at J, with 20 bases between. Germline loops: CDR1 LNHDA, CDR2 SQIVND (reference sequence). CDR3 nucleotides: TGTGCCAGTAGTATTGGGAGTCGTCGTGGCCTCATGAACACTGAAGCTTTCTTT. It encodes CASSIGSRRGLMNTEAFF.

This clonotype was observed a handful of times. The V gene is TRBV29-1, the J gene TRBJ2-5; D may be TRBD2 (5 bases). From germline, CDR1 is SQVTM and CDR2 ANQGSEA. Trimming left V 1 base short and J 5 bases short, with 11 bases between. CDR3 length: 13 amino acids. In DNA, the CDR3 is TGCAGCGTTGAAGTCGGAGGTTGGGAGACCCAGTACTTC. Residues: CSVEVGGWETQYF. The complete variable domain, with remaining parts taken from reference TRBV29-1 and TRBJ2-5, reads SAVISQKPSRDICQRGTSLTIQCQVDSQVTMMFWYRQQPGQSLTLIATANQGSEATYESGFVIDKFPISRPNLTFSTLTVSNMSPEDSSIYLCSVEVGGWETQYFGPGTRLLVL.

This clonotype has a single count. A single base separates this from a much larger clone, so it may be a read error. This chain joins TRBV15 and TRBJ1-1, with D uncertain. Germline assignment: CDR1 LNHNV and CDR2 YYDKDF (reference sequence). The CDR3 has 15 amino acids. CDR3 bases: TGTGCCACCGGCAGAGATGGACTCTCGAACACTGAAGCTTTCTTT. Its protein is CATGRDGLSNTEAFF.

The CDR3 region has the DNA TGTGCCAGCAGTGGGGACCCCTGGAATGAGCAGTTCTTC. Encoded protein: CASSGDPWNEQFF. The V gene is TRBV25-1, the J gene TRBJ2-1, with D perhaps given as TRBD1 or TRBD2 (5 bases each). Germline V lookup: CDR1 MGHDK, CDR2 SYGVNS. V gave up 4 bases and J gave up 7 bases, with 11 bases separating them. This CDR3 has 13 residues.

In its sample, this clonotype was seen many times. The chain is built from TRBV12-3 or TRBV12-4 and TRBJ1-6; no reliable D call. The CDR3 runs to 14 residues. The germline V and J ends were trimmed by 3 bases and 15 bases, with 18 bases remaining between them. The CDR3 reads CASSFDKARDILHF. As DNA, the CDR3 is TGTGCCAGCAGTTTCGACAAGGCTAGGGATATCCTCCACTTT.

In its sample, this clonotype was seen many times. The rearrangement joins TRBV7-2 to TRBJ1-2, with 10 bases identical to TRBD1. V dropped 5 bases and J dropped 1; count of bases not matched to a gene: 10. CDR1 and CDR2 from the germline V gene are SGHTA and FQGNSA. This CDR3 spans 17 amino acids. The CDR3 region has the DNA TGTGCCAGCAGCCCGGGACAGGGGATGGGAAATAACTATGGCTACACCTTC. Protein product: CASSPGQGMGNNYGYTF.

This clonotype has just a few counts. The chain is built from TRBV7-8 and TRBJ2-3; the match to TRBD2 covers 12 bases. CDR1 and CDR2 from the germline V gene are SGHVS and FQNEAQ. The CDR3 loop spans 16 amino acids. V shed 3 bases and J 1 base; nucleotides not matched to a gene: 2. The CDR3 coding sequence is TGTGCCAGCAGCTTTAGACTAGCGGGGGGCACAGATACGCAGTATTTT. This translates into CASSFRLAGGTDTQYF.